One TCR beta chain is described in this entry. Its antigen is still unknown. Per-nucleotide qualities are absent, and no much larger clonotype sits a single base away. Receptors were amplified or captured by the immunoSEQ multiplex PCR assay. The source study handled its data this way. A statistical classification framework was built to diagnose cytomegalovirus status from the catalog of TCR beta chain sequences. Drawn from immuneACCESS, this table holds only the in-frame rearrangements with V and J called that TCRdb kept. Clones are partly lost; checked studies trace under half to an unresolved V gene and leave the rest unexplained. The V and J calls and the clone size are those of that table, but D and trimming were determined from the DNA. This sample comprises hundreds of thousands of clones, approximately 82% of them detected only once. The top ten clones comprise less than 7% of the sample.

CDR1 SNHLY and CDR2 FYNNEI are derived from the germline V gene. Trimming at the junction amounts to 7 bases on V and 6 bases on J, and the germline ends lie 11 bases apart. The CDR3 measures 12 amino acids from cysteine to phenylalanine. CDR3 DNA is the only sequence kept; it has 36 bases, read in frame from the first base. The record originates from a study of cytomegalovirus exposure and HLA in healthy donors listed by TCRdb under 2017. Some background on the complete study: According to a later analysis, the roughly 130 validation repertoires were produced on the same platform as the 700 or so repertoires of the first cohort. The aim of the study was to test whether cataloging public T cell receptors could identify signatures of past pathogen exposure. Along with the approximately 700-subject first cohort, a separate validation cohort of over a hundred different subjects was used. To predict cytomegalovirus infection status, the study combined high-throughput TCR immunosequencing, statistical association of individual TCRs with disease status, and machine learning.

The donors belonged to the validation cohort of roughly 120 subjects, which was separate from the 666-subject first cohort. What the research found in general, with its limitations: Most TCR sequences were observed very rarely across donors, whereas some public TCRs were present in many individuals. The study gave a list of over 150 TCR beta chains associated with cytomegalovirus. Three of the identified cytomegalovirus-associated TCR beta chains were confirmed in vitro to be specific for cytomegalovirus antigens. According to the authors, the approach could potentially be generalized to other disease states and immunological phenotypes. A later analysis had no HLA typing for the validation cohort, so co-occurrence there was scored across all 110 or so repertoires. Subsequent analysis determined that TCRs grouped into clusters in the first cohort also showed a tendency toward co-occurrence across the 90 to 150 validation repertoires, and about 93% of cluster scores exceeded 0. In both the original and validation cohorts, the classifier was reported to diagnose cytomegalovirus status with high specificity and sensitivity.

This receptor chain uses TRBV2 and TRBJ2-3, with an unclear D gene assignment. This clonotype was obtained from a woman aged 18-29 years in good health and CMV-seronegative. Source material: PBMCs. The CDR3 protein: CASNLEIDTQYF. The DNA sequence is TGTGCCAGCAACCTCGAGATCGATACGCAGTATTTT.